The 17 T cell receptor beta chains below were found in one sample sequenced in a study of human T cells and chemical hapten exposure. Noted time point: pre-sensitization, week 0. Treatment in this sample: therapeutic diphenylcyclopropenone sensitization with weekly scalp DPC. TCRdb processed the RACE reads anew with MiXCR; each CDR3 protein has one entry. The sample has tens of thousands of distinct CDR3 sequences; about 11% are singletons. This specimen consisted of whole blood, obtained in connection with sensitization to the hapten diphenylcyclopropenone (DPC). These TCRs come from a man younger than 40 with alopecia areata. Some clones in this sample may be carry-over from other donors' samples.

This clonotype was counted a few times. The chain employs TRBV4-1 and TRBJ2-7; a weak D match, TRBD1 (6 bases). The CDR3 contains 14 residues. Per the germline V gene, CDR1 is MGHRA and CDR2 is YSYEKL. V gave up 2 bases and J gave up 5 bases, with 13 bases separating them. The CDR3 here is CASSQTGSANEQYF. For the CDR3, the DNA is TGCGCCAGCAGCCAAACAGGGTCCGCGAACGAGCAGTACTTC.

The sample holds many counts of this clonotype. The chain links TRBV20-1 to TRBJ2-1, with TRBD2 matching over 9 bases. CDR1 is DFQATT and CDR2 is SNEGSKA in the germline V gene (reference sequence). This CDR3 spans 15 amino acids. The V and J ends lost 5 bases and 1 base, in that order; junction bases with no gene match: 6. CDR3 in DNA: TGCAGTGCTGAAGGACTAGCGTCTTCCTACAATGAGCAGTTCTTC. Amino acid sequence: CSAEGLASSYNEQFF.

This clonotype came up many times. The chain employs TRBV28 and TRBJ2-3, with D tentatively TRBD2 (5 bases). The CDR3 extends over 12 amino acids. The germline V gene encodes CDR1 MDHEN and CDR2 SYDVKM. V gave up 8 bases and J gave up 1 base, with 7 bases separating them. The CDR3 region is CASGSGTDTQYF. CDR3 DNA: TGTGCCAGCGGGAGTGGCACAGATACGCAGTATTTT. The full variable domain, in which reference TRBV28 and TRBJ2-3 provide the parts outside the CDR3, is DVKVTQSSRYLVKRTGEKVFLECVQDMDHENMFWYRQDPGLGLRLIYFSYDVKMKEKGDIPEGYSVSREKKERFSLILESASTNQTSMYLCASGSGTDTQYFGPGTRLTVL.

This clonotype came up many times. The rearrangement joins TRBV6-6 to TRBJ1-4, with 9 bases matching TRBD1. Germline trimming cut 2 bases from V and 1 base from J; bases unmatched to any gene: 11. This CDR3 spans 19 amino acids. Per germline, CDR1 MNHNY and CDR2 SVGAGI (reference sequence). This CDR3 reads CASSYVDRGRRGTNEKLFF. The CDR3 DNA reads TGTGCCAGCAGTTACGTGGACAGGGGACGGAGAGGAACTAATGAAAAACTGTTTTTT.

This clonotype has at least ten counts. V and J are TRBV7-2 and TRBJ2-5; D is unresolved. Deletions cut 7 bases from V and 2 bases from J, with 14 bases between. The CDR3 covers 14 residues. Germline V gives CDR1 SGHTA, CDR2 FQGNSA. CDR3 in amino acids: CASTLPVQQETQYF. The CDR3 nucleotides are TGTGCCAGCACCCTCCCGGTCCAGCAAGAGACCCAGTACTTC.

The rearrangement uses TRBV3-1 and TRBJ2-1; D not resolved. This CDR3 has 13 amino acids. Germline V gene lookup returns CDR1 LGHDT and CDR2 YNNKEL (reference sequence). V lost 6 bases and J lost 4, with 10 bases in between. This CDR3 reads CASSLTPYNEQFF. The CDR3 coding sequence is TGTGCCAGCAGTCTTACCCCATACAATGAGCAGTTCTTC.

This clonotype came up many times. The chain links TRBV10-2 to TRBJ1-1; maybe TRBD1 (6 bases). CDR3 length: 11 residues. The germline V gene encodes CDR1 WSHSY and CDR2 SAAADI. V shed 6 bases and J shed 4 bases, with 6 bases lying between them. As DNA, the CDR3 is TGCGCCAGCAGGACAGGCACTGAAGCTTTCTTT. This sequence encodes CASRTGTEAFF.

This clonotype rates as medium-sized. The gene calls are TRBV18 and TRBJ2-3; D is unclear. Trimming pared 8 bases from V and 2 bases from J, leaving 5 bases between. The CDR3 covers 11 residues. Per the germline V gene, CDR1 is KGHSH and CDR2 is LQKENI. In DNA, the CDR3 is TGTGCCAGCAGTTCCACAGATACGCAGTATTTT. Amino acids: CASSSTDTQYF.

The chain combines TRBV20-1 with TRBJ1-2, with D possibly TRBD1 on 6 matching bases. V dropped 0 bases and J dropped 4 bases, with 12 bases sitting between them. Germline assignment: CDR1 DFQATT and CDR2 SNEGSKA (reference sequence). This CDR3 is built from 14 residues. CDR3 sequence: CSARDPGAAYGYTF. The CDR3 DNA follows: TGCAGTGCTAGAGACCCGGGGGCTGCCTATGGCTACACCTTC.

This clonotype has ten or more counts. The gene calls are TRBV2 and TRBJ1-2, with 12 bases lining up with TRBD1. After removal of 8 bases from V and 3 bases from J, the junction contained 7 bases not matched to a gene. Germline CDR1 is SNHLY and CDR2 is FYNNEI. This CDR3 comprises 15 residues. In DNA form, the CDR3 reads TGTGCCAGCGCCCAAGGGACAGGGGGCGACTATGGCTACACCTTC. The encoded protein is CASAQGTGGDYGYTF.

Only a few counts were recorded for this clonotype. The chain joins TRBV5-6 to TRBJ2-2; D ambiguous. The CDR3 is 12 amino acids. V lost 4 bases and J 6 bases, leaving 7 bases between the germline ends. Germline assignment: CDR1 SGHDT and CDR2 YYEEEE. The CDR3 coding sequence is TGTGCCAGCAGCCGAAGTCCCGGGGAGCTGTTTTTT. This codes for CASSRSPGELFF.

This clonotype was observed at least ten times. This chain joins TRBV6-5 and TRBJ1-3, with unresolved D. V was clipped by 6 bases and J by 2 bases, with 8 bases between them. Per germline, CDR1 MNHEY and CDR2 SVGAGI. This CDR3 contains 13 residues. DNA for the CDR3: TGTGCCAGCAGACCCCAACCTGGAAACACCATATATTTT. It yields the protein CASRPQPGNTIYF.

Only a few counts were recorded for this clonotype. The genes are TRBV7-7 and TRBJ2-1; no clear D. V lost 3 bases to trimming and J lost 8 bases, with 11 bases between them. Per the germline V gene, CDR1 is SSHAT and CDR2 is FNYEAQ (reference sequence). The CDR3 has 13 amino acids. The CDR3 spells CASSFYFFDEQFF. As DNA, the CDR3 is TGTGCCAGCAGCTTTTACTTTTTCGATGAGCAGTTCTTC.

J is TRBJ2-5 and V is TRBV9; D may match TRBD1 or TRBD2 (6 bases each). V lost 6 bases and J lost 2, with 17 bases in between. CDR3 length: 15 residues. Germline CDR1 reads SGDLS; CDR2 reads YYNGEE. CDR3 sequence (DNA): TGTGCCAGCACCTATAGGGGGGCGTCTCAAGAGACCCAGTACTTC. This gives the protein CASTYRGASQETQYF.

The table lists this clonotype with a few counts. The gene calls are TRBV19 and TRBJ1-5, with D hard to call. V lost 5 bases, J lost 1 base, and 9 bases lay in between. The CDR3 contains 14 residues. The germline V gene has CDR1 LNHDA and CDR2 SQIVND (reference sequence). Here the CDR3 reads CASSEAVSNQPQHF. CDR3 bases: TGTGCCAGTAGTGAGGCAGTAAGCAATCAGCCCCAGCATTTT.

The chain has TRBV9 and TRBJ2-5; D unclear. CDR3 length: 16 amino acids. Germline V gives CDR1 SGDLS, CDR2 YYNGEE. V was clipped by 1 base and J by 3 bases, with 16 bases between them. For the CDR3, the DNA is TGTGCCAGCAGCGTAAACTGGCGGCTTACGGAAGAGACCCAGTACTTC. This sequence encodes CASSVNWRLTEETQYF.

This clonotype has more than one count but fewer than ten. The chain combines TRBV6-5 with TRBJ2-7; D remains unclear. Germline V gives CDR1 MNHEY, CDR2 SVGAGI. Trimming left V 0 bases short and J 0 bases short, with 12 bases between. The CDR3 is 16 residues long. This CDR3 is CASSYSGRLSSYEQYF. CDR3 nucleotides: TGTGCCAGCAGTTACTCGGGCAGATTAAGCTCCTACGAGCAGTACTTC.